This TCR beta chain came from a study of blood T cell repertoires in COVID-19. Background on the study: Sources were T cells, B-cell-depleted T cells, or PBMCs; the material itself was cDNA or gDNA.

Trimming took off 5 bases at V and 3 bases at J, with 5 bases between the two ends. The CDR3 is made up of 11 amino acids. Germline CDR1 is MDHEN and CDR2 is SYDVKM. Data came from immunoSEQ multiplex PCR; TCRdb stores just in-frame clones and leaves some out. The table lists 150,000 to 200,000 clones, roughly four fifths of them singletons. Sequenced input: peripheral blood. The chain recombines TRBV28 with TRBJ2-7; D unclear. The sequence derives from a human donor in a cohort sampled during active COVID-19. As DNA, the CDR3 is TGTGCCAGCAGTCTTCTCTACGAGCAGTACTTC. Translation gives CASSLLYEQYF. The full variable domain, completed using reference TRBV28 and TRBJ2-7, is DVKVTQSSRYLVKRTGEKVFLECVQDMDHENMFWYRQDPGLGLRLIYFSYDVKMKEKGDIPEGYSVSREKKERFSLILESASTNQTSMYLCASSLLYEQYFGPGTRLTVT.